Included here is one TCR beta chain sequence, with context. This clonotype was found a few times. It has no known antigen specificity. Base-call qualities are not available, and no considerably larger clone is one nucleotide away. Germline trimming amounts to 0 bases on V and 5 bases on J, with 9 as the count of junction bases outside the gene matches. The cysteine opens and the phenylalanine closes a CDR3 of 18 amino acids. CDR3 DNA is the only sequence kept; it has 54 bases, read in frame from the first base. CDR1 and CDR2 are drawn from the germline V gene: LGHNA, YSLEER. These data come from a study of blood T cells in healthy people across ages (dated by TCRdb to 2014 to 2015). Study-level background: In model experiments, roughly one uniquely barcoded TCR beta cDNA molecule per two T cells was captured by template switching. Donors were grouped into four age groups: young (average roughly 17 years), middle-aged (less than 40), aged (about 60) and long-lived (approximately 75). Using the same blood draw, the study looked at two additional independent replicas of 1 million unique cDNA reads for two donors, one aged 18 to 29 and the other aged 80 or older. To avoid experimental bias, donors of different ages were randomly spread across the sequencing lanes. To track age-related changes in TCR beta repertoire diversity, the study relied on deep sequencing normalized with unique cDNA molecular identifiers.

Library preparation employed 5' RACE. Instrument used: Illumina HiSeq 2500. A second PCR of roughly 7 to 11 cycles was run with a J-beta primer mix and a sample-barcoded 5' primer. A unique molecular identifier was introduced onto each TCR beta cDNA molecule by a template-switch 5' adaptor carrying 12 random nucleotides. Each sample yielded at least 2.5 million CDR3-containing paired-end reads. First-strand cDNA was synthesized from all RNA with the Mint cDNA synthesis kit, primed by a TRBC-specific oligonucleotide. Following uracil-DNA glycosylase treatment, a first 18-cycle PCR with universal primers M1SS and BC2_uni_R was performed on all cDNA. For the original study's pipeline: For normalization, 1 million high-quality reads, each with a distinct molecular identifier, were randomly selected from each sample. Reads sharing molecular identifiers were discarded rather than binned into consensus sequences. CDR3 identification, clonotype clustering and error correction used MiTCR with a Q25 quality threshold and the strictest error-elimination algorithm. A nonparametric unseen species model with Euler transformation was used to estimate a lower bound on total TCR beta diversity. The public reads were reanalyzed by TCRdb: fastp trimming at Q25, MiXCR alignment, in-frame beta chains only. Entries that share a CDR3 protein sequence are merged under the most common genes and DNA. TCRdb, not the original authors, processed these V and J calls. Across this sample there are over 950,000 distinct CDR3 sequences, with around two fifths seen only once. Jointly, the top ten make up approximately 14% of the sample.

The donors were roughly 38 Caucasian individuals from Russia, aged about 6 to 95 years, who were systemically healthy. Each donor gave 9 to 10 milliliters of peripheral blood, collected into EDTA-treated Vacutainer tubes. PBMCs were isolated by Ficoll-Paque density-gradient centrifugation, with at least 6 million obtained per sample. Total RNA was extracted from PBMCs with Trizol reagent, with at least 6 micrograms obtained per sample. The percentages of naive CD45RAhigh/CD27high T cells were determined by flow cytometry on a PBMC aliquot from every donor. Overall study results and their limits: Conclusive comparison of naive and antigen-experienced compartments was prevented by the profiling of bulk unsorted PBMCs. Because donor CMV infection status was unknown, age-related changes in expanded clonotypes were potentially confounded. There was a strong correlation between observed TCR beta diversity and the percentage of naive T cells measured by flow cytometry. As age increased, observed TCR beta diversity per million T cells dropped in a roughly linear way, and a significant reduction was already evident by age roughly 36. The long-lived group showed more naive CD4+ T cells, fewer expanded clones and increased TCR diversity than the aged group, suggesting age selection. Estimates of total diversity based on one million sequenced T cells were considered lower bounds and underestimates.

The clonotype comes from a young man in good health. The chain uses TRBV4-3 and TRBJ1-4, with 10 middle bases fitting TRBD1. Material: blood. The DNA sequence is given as TGCGCCAGCAGCCAAGATATCCCGGACAGGGGGGGGAATGAAAAACTGTTTTTT. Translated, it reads CASSQDIPDRGGNEKLFF.